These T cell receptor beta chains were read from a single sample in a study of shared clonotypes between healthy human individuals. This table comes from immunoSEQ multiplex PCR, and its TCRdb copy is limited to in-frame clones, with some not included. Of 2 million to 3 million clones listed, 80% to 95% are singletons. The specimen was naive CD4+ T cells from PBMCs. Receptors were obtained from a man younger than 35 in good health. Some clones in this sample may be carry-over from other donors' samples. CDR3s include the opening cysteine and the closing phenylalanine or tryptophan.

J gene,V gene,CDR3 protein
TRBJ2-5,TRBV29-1,CSVVGVYQETQYF
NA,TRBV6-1,CASSRIGTGTYEQYF
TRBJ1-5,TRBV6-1,CATSEGPLVDQPQHF
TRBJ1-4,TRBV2,CASSADIPGEKLFF
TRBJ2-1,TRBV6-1,CASSETGGPNHEQFF
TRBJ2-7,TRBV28,CASSLSGRGTYEQYF
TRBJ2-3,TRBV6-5,CASRGGSTDTQYF
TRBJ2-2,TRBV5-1,CASSALNRAVTGELFF
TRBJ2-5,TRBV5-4,CASSALGQGSQETQYF
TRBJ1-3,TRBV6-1,CASSEVTGFGNTIYF
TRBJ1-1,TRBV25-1,CASSEETPLRTEAFF
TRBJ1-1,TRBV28,CASSSRKGRMNTEAFF
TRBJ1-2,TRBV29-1,CSVDTGRYGYTF
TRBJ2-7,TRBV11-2,CASSFRGVDYEQYF
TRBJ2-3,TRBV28,CASRRGDRVADTQYF
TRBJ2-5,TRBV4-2,CASSQLGFRGQETQYF
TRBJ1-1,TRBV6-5,CASSPRRGYSAAFF
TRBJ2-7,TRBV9,CASAPGQRNYEQYF
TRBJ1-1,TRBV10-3,CAISGINTEAFF
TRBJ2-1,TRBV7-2,CASSLTTSGRLGSYNEQFF
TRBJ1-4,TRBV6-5,CASSYRGTNEKLFF
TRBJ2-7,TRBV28,CASSLKLTMTGLSYEQYF
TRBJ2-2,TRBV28,CASRVDGTGELFF
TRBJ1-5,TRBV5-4,CASSLAYSNQPQHF
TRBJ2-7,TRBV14,CASSQGRDESYEQYF
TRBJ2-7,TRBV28,CASSSSGQVRYEQYF
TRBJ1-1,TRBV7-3,CASSSEGFTEAFF
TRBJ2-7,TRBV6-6,CASRRIGGYEQYF
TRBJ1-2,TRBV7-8,CASSLNRDNHGYTF
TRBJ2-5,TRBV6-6,CASSYGRVQETQYF
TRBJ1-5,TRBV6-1,CARSGYSNQPQHF
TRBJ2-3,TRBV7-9,CASSPGASLTDTQYF
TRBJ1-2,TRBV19,CASSARTGERYTF
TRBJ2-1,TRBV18,CASSPGEGREFF
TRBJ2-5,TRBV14,CASGRAGETQYF
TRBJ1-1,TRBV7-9,CASSLGQGTFNTEAFF
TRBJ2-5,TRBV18,CASSPPLAGLQETQYF
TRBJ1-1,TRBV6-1,CASSQEGTEAFF
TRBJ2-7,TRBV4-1,CASSQVAGIYEQYF
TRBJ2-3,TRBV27,CASSSRGSGRSDTQYF
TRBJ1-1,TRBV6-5,CASSSRQRYTEAFF